The next 7 T cell receptor beta chains were all read from a single sample in a study of blood T cell repertoires in COVID-19. The protocol was immunoSEQ multiplex PCR, while the TCRdb copy is restricted to in-frame clones and leaves out a portion. The table shows under 90,000 clones, with around 88% occurring only once. The sequenced material came from peripheral blood. The receptor source for this set is a man aged 55 to 70 with acute or convalescent COVID-19.

This chain uses TRBV10-3 with TRBJ2-2; the D gene is possibly TRBD1 (5 bases). Trimming stripped 3 bases from V and 5 bases from J, with 13 bases between. CDR1 and CDR2 (germline): ENHRY, SYGVKD. This CDR3 has 15 amino acids. CDR3 residues: CAISDRQGRTGELFF. CDR3 nucleotides: TGTGCCATCAGTGATCGGCAGGGCAGAACCGGGGAGCTGTTTTTT.

This chain connects TRBV14 to TRBJ1-2, with no clear D. Trimming left V 1 base short and J 3 bases short, with 12 bases between. The CDR3 length is 15 residues. The V gene's germline CDR1 is SGHDN and CDR2 FVKESK. The CDR3 protein is CASSQGGGRHYGYTF. The CDR3 DNA reads TGTGCCAGCAGCCAAGGTGGAGGACGGCACTATGGCTACACCTTC.

The chain carries TRBV7-2 and TRBJ2-2; TRBD1 might be the D (6 bases). Trimming removed 1 base from V and 5 bases from J, with 8 bases in between. The germline CDR1 and CDR2 sequences are SGHTA and FQGNSA. This CDR3 has 14 residues. The CDR3 DNA sequence: TGTGCCAGCAGCTTAGTCACAGGGACCGGGGAGCTGTTTTTT. The encoded protein is CASSLVTGTGELFF.

The V gene is TRBV27, the J gene TRBJ2-1; D is possibly TRBD1 (5 bases). The V gene's germline CDR1 is MNHEY and CDR2 SMNVEV (reference sequence). The CDR3 is 13 amino acids. With 10 bases removed from V and 3 bases from J, the gap between germline ends came to 13 bases. The CDR3 loop is CATRQPIYNEQFF. CDR3 DNA sequence: TGTGCCACCCGACAGCCTATCTACAATGAGCAGTTCTTC.

The J gene is TRBJ1-1, the V gene TRBV30, with 9 bases aligning to TRBD1. V lost 7 bases to trimming and J lost 3 bases; unmatched junction nucleotides: 12. CDR1 and CDR2 from the germline V gene are GTSNPN and SVGIG (reference sequence). This CDR3 comprises 15 residues. DNA of the CDR3: TGTGCCTACGAGGTGACCGGGACAGGGCACACTGAAGCTTTCTTT. This sequence encodes CAYEVTGTGHTEAFF.

V and J are TRBV19 and TRBJ2-1; 10 bases agree with TRBD1. The trim removed 8 bases at V and 9 bases at J, leaving 10 bases unmatched. The CDR3 is 14 residues long. Per the germline V gene, CDR1 is LNHDA and CDR2 is SQIVND (reference sequence). The CDR3 here is CASGTGTGVSEQFF. Written as DNA, the CDR3 is TGTGCCAGTGGAACCGGGACAGGGGTTTCTGAGCAGTTCTTC.

The chain combines TRBV7-9 with TRBJ1-1, with D perhaps TRBD1 (5 bases). Trimming shortened V by 1 base and J by 3 bases, and 9 bases separated the two germline ends. The germline V gene has CDR1 SEHNR and CDR2 FQNEAQ (reference sequence). This CDR3 has 14 amino acids. CDR3 amino acids: CASSLVRDYTEAFF. The CDR3 nucleotides are TGTGCCAGCAGCTTAGTCAGGGACTACACTGAAGCTTTCTTT.